The 6 T cell receptor beta chains in this list originate from one sample, sequenced in a study of vaccination and CD4 T cells after COVID-19. No antigen has been assigned to these receptors. The Oncomine TCR Beta short-read assay was what sequenced the DNA obtained from cultured CD4+ T cells. TCRdb re-called the PCR reads through MiXCR, storing one row per CDR3 protein. The data hold 3,500 to 5,500 distinct CDR3 sequences, with around 33% observed a single time. Stated treatment: roughly nine-day PBMC culture with coronavirus spike peptide pools or control peptides (ViraFEST assay). The sequencing used CD4+ T cells from blood, cultured in vitro, collected after SARS-CoV-2 vaccination. These receptors all come from a human donor who had recovered from COVID-19.

The rearrangement uses TRBV7-9 and TRBJ1-2; D is possibly TRBD1 (6 bases). Germline V gene sequence: CDR1 SEHNR, CDR2 FQNEAQ (reference sequence). V shed 1 base and J shed 3 bases, with 9 bases lying between them. The CDR3 runs 14 residues. CDR3 sequence (DNA): TGTGCCAGCAGCTTAGAAGGGGGGGACTATGGCTACACCTTC. Protein sequence: CASSLEGGDYGYTF. Together with reference TRBV7-9 and TRBJ1-2, the CDR3 gives the full variable domain: DTGVSQNPRHKITKRGQNVTFRCDPISEHNRLYWYRQTLGQGPEFLTYFQNEAQLEKSRLLSDRFSAERPKGSFSTLEIQRTEQGDSAMYLCASSLEGGDYGYTFGSGTRLTVV.

In this sample, this clonotype turned up a few times. V usage is TRBV6-5 and J usage is TRBJ1-1; D uncertain. The CDR3 is made up of 15 amino acids. The V gene lost 0 bases and the J gene lost 5 bases, with 13 bases spanning the gap. Germline V gene data show CDR1 as MNHEY and CDR2 as SVGAGI. DNA of the CDR3: TGTGCCAGCAGTTACTCGGTGGGAGGTCGAACTGAAGCTTTCTTT. Protein sequence: CASSYSVGGRTEAFF.

This sequence joins TRBV20-1 and TRBJ2-5; the match to TRBD2 covers 8 bases. J lost 5 bases, V lost 2 bases, and 7 bases had no gene match. The CDR3 runs 14 residues. Germline V CDR1 and CDR2: DFQATT, SNEGSKA (reference sequence). CDR3 DNA: TGCAGTGCTAGATCCGGACTAGCCAGGGAGACCCAGTACTTC. Translating it yields CSARSGLARETQYF.

The J gene is TRBJ2-1, the V gene TRBV19; D could derive from TRBD1 or TRBD2 (5 bases each). Per germline, CDR1 LNHDA and CDR2 SQIVND (reference sequence). The length of the CDR3 is 16 residues. Between the trimmed V and J ends, which lost 6 bases and 0 bases, there was a span of 15 bases. The CDR3 nucleotides read TGTGCCAGTAGATCCTGGGACGCCTTCTCCTACAATGAGCAGTTCTTC. Encoded protein: CASRSWDAFSYNEQFF. The complete variable domain, with remaining parts taken from reference TRBV19 and TRBJ2-1, reads DGGITQSPKYLFRKEGQNVTLSCEQNLNHDAMYWYRQDPGQGLRLIYYSQIVNDFQKGDIAEGYSVSREKKESFPLTVTSAQKNPTAFYLCASRSWDAFSYNEQFFGPGTRLTVL.

The chain is built from TRBV7-6 and TRBJ2-7; 15 positions match TRBD2. This CDR3 spans 15 amino acids. The V gene end was trimmed by 5 bases and the J gene end by 12 bases; junction bases not matched to a gene: 11. Germline CDR1 is SGHVS and CDR2 is FNYEAQ. The CDR3 sequence: CASSPTGTSGGSLYF. CDR3 coding DNA: TGTGCCAGCAGCCCAACCGGGACTAGCGGGGGGTCGCTGTACTTC.

V gene TRBV28 combines with J gene TRBJ2-6; D possibly matches TRBD1 or TRBD2 (5 bases each). V lost 5 bases to trimming and J lost 1 base, with 18 bases between them. The CDR3 is made up of 18 amino acids. From germline, CDR1 is MDHEN and CDR2 SYDVKM. CDR3 residues: CASSLWDGPGSGANVLTF. DNA of the CDR3: TGTGCCAGCAGTCTTTGGGACGGACCGGGATCTGGGGCCAACGTCCTGACTTTC.